This TCR beta chain was recorded in a study of blood T cell repertoires in COVID-19 (dated by TCRdb to about 2020). About the full investigation: Samples from collaborators originated in the United States, Italy and Spain and spanned both the acute and convalescent phases of COVID-19. The samples were drawn from two sources: the first 160 participants of the ongoing ImmuneRACE study, and 1,000 to 1,500 subjects contributed by 6 global collaborators. Nearly every sample came with metadata listing a de-identified subject ID, COVID-19 status, age in years and sex. The repertoires were released in a freely available public database meant as a resource for research on the immune response to SARS-CoV-2. HLA class I and class II types, where available, came from metadata supplied by the sample provider rather than from assay-based typing. Deeply sampled blood TCRbeta repertoires from subjects exposed to, actively infected with, or recovered from COVID-19 were included in the dataset. The material from the prospective study consisted of cDNA or gDNA derived from T cells, B-cell-depleted T cells, or PBMCs. The paper as a whole reports these results and caveats: The amount of clinical and demographic metadata varied by source and participant and was provided uncurated.

TCRbeta CDR3 regions were amplified from genomic DNA using the immunoSEQ Assay, a bias-controlled multiplex PCR. Per the source publication's procedure: Nucleated cell counts per sample were estimated from amplification of reference gene primers within the assay. To quantify the absolute abundance of each unique TCRbeta CDR3 rearrangement, sequence reads were collapsed and filtered. Productive Simpson clonality was computed per sample as the square root of Simpson's diversity index over productive rearrangements. The immuneACCESS repertoire file appears here via TCRdb, limited to in-frame rearrangements. These files lack a portion of the clones; in checked studies, under half of the deficit traces to unresolved V genes, and the cause of the others is not known. The V and J calls and clone size were taken over from that table, and D and trimming were inferred from the DNA. The sample has some 130,000 clones on record, around 89% of them singletons. Clones ranked in the top ten supply 2.5% to 3.5% of the sample.

From cysteine to phenylalanine, the CDR3 is 13 amino acids long. Only the CDR3 DNA stays, 39 bases, in frame from base 1. V gives up 2 bases and J gives up 8 bases, and the segment between their germline ends measures 9 bases. CDR1 is given as MNHEY and CDR2 as SVGAGI, both from the germline V gene. This clone was seen only once. Its antigen is still unknown. No quality values exist for individual bases; no much larger clone is one base distant. Each collaborating institution followed its own protocols to collect whole blood in K2EDTA tubes. For TCRbeta analysis, collaborator samples were shipped as frozen whole blood, as isolated PBMCs, or as DNA extracted from either sample type.

Sequenced sample: peripheral blood. The receptor's source is a man aged 55 to 70 with active or convalescent COVID-19. Recombination joined TRBV6-5 with TRBJ1-4, with the D segment identity uncertain. This receptor has the CDR3 CASSYTSGEKLFF. The DNA reads as follows: TGTGCCAGCAGTTACACGTCCGGGGAAAAACTGTTTTTT.